These 10 T cell receptor beta chains originate from one sample sequenced in a study of memory CD4+ T cells and cytomegalovirus serostatus (dated by TCRdb to between 2017 and 2020). Library creation used the immunoSEQ multiplex PCR assay. Sourced from immuneACCESS, this table was stored by TCRdb with only in-frame sequences that have V and J called. A share of the clones is absent; for the studies checked, an unresolved V gene accounts for under half, and the remainder has no known explanation. This sample lists some 95,000 clones; 80% were detected once. Of the sample, 3.6% falls within the top ten clones. A FACSAria II was used to sort memory CD4+ T cells, defined as single viable CD3+CD4+CD8-CD45RO+ cells. The source material was memory CD4+ T cells from blood. These receptors were taken from an adult in good health and CMV-seropositive.

As regards this clone: The sample holds other DNA sequences that translate to the same CDR3. V is TRBV28 and J is TRBJ2-3; D is unclear. The CDR3 runs to 13 residues. V shed 1 base and J shed 0 bases, with 2 bases lying between them. Per germline, CDR1 MDHEN and CDR2 SYDVKM. The CDR3 reads CASSLSSTDTQYF. DNA of the CDR3: TGTGCCAGCAGTTTATCTAGCACAGATACGCAGTATTTT.

This clone occurred once. V usage is TRBV30 and J usage is TRBJ2-1; 8 bases align to TRBD1. Germline V lookup: CDR1 GTSNPN, CDR2 SVGIG (reference sequence). V lost 1 base and J lost 12; bases outside the gene matches: 2. The CDR3 totals 11 residues. In DNA, the CDR3 is TGTGCCTGGAGTGGGCAGGGGGCGCAGTTCTTC. Its translation: CAWSGQGAQFF.

This clone has more than one count but fewer than ten. The V gene is TRBV6-6, the J gene TRBJ1-5; D perhaps matches TRBD1 (6 bases). CDR1 and CDR2 (germline): MNHNY, SVGAGI (reference sequence). V lost 7 bases and J 5 bases, leaving 12 bases between the germline ends. CDR3 size: 13 residues. In DNA form, the CDR3 reads TGTGCCAGCACAGGGGCGCACGATCAGCCCCAGCATTTT. This sequence encodes CASTGAHDQPQHF.

This sequence joins TRBV4-3 and TRBJ2-2; D not resolved. The germline gives CDR1 LGHNA, CDR2 YSLEER. The CDR3 is 14 amino acids. V was shortened by 0 bases and J by 3 bases, with 5 bases between the two germline ends. As DNA, the CDR3 is TGCGCCAGCAGCCAAGATGTCCACACCGGGGAGCTGTTTTTT. Translation gives CASSQDVHTGELFF.

This clone was detected a few times. V usage is TRBV5-1 and J usage is TRBJ2-7; 10 positions agree with TRBD2. Germline loops: CDR1 SGHRS, CDR2 YFSETQ. Germline trimming cut 3 bases from V and 4 bases from J; bases unmatched to any gene: 4. This CDR3 contains 14 residues. The CDR3: CASSSRTSGYEQYF. The CDR3 DNA reads as TGCGCCAGCAGCTCCCGGACTAGCGGTTACGAGCAGTACTTC.

The chain carries TRBV4-1 and TRBJ1-2; no clear D gene. This CDR3 is 14 amino acids long. Germline assignment: CDR1 MGHRA and CDR2 YSYEKL. V gave up 3 bases and J gave up 3 bases, with 11 bases separating them. CDR3 in DNA: TGCGCCAGCAGCCAGGTGGGTGCCTACTATGGCTACACCTTC. Its translation is CASSQVGAYYGYTF.

In this sample, this clone turned up once. This rearrangement joins TRBV5-4 to TRBJ2-5, with D unresolved. This CDR3 comprises 14 residues. V shed 0 bases and J shed 1 base, with 7 bases lying between them. Per germline, CDR1 SGHNT and CDR2 YYREEE (reference sequence). The CDR3 region is CASSLVKGQETQYF. In DNA form, the CDR3 reads TGTGCCAGCAGCTTGGTCAAGGGCCAAGAGACCCAGTACTTC.

The gene calls are TRBV5-1 and TRBJ2-5, with 8 bases lining up with TRBD1. This CDR3 is built from 14 residues. V shed 4 bases, J shed 5 bases, and the junction held 7 bases outside the gene matches. Looked up from germline, CDR1 is SGHRS and CDR2 is YFSETQ. In nucleotides, the CDR3 is TGCGCCAGCAGCAAAACAGGGGGTTGGGAGACCCAGTACTTC. Translating gives CASSKTGGWETQYF.

This rearrangement joins TRBV5-1 to TRBJ1-4; D remains unclear. V lost 2 bases and J lost 8, with 10 bases in between. The CDR3 length is 13 residues. The germline V gene encodes CDR1 SGHRS and CDR2 YFSETQ. CDR3: CASSLREGEKLFF. CDR3 DNA sequence: TGCGCCAGCAGCTTACGGGAGGGAGAAAAACTGTTTTTT.

V and J are TRBV5-4 and TRBJ2-7; D call uncertain. Germline assignment: CDR1 SGHNT and CDR2 YYREEE (reference sequence). Trimming cost V 0 bases and J 3 bases, with 16 bases left between them. CDR3 size: 16 residues. Here the CDR3 reads CASSLGSPQADYEQYF. Written as DNA, the CDR3 is TGTGCCAGCAGCTTGGGCTCCCCCCAGGCTGACTACGAGCAGTACTTC.